This T cell receptor (beta chain) stems from a study of blood T cells in healthy people across ages. This clonotype was counted only a few times. Antigen specificity is unknown. It was with a sample-barcoded 5' primer and a J-beta primer mix that a second PCR of roughly 7 to 12 cycles was run. Each cDNA molecule, via a template-switch adaptor with 12 random nucleotides, was tagged. TCRdb passed the 5' RACE reads through MiXCR, listing each CDR3 protein once. The table records about 1.4 million distinct CDR3 sequences, almost 60% of them present only once. Regarding the study as a whole: Diversity figures derived from one million T cells were judged to underestimate the true value.

Trimming stripped 5 bases from V and 6 bases from J, with 11 bases between. This CDR3 region has 12 residues. Germline CDR1 and CDR2: MNHNY and SVGAGI (reference sequence). The sample consisted of blood. The V gene is TRBV6-6, the J gene TRBJ2-7; D gene uncertain. The TCR sequence derives from a man aged 18 to 30 in good health. The CDR3 region is CASSTGGIEQYF. The CDR3 nucleotides read TGTGCCAGCAGTACGGGTGGGATCGAGCAGTACTTC.